The TCR beta chain under discussion was sequenced for a study of CD8+ T cells in alopecia areata. After isolation, RNA underwent reverse transcription to generate cDNA as the sequencing template. The protocol was immunoSEQ multiplex PCR, while the TCRdb copy is restricted to in-frame clones and leaves out a portion. The sample shows about 250,000 clones, 45% to 70% of them seen only once. The treatment here: oral pan-JAK inhibitor, 5-10 mg twice daily. In germline, CDR1 is SGHVS, CDR2 FNYEAQ. V shed 1 base and J shed 7 bases, with 16 bases lying between them. This CDR3 has 15 amino acids. This clone was recorded at least ten times.

The sequences come from CD4+ T cells sorted from blood, collected between weeks 51 and 52, from a patient treated with tofacitinib. This rearrangement joins TRBV7-6 to TRBJ2-5, with unresolved D. The source of this sequence is a human donor with alopecia areata. In DNA, the CDR3 is TGTGCCAGCAGCTTAGACCCCACCGCCGGTGGGACCCAGTACTTC. This codes for CASSLDPTAGGTQYF. Full variable domain (rest looked up from reference TRBV7-6 and TRBJ2-5): GAGVSQSPRYKVTKRGQDVALRCDPISGHVSLYWYRQALGQGPEFLTYFNYEAQQDKSGLPNDRFSAERPEGSISTLTIQRTEQRDSAMYRCASSLDPTAGGTQYFGPGTRLLVL.